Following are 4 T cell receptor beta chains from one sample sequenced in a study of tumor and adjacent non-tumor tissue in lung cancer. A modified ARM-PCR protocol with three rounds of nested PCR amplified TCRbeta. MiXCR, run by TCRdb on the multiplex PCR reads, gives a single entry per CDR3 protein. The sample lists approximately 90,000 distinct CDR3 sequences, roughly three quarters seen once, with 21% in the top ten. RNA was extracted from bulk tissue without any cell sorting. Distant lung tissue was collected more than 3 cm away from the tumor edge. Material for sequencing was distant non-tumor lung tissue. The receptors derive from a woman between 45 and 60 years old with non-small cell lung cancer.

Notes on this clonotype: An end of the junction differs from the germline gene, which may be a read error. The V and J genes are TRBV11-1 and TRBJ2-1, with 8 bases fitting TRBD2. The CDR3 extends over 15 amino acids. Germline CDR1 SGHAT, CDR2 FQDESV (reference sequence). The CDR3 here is CTSSPGTRGDIEQFF. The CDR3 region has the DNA TGTACCAGCAGCCCCGGGACTAGAGGCGACATTGAGCAGTTCTTC.

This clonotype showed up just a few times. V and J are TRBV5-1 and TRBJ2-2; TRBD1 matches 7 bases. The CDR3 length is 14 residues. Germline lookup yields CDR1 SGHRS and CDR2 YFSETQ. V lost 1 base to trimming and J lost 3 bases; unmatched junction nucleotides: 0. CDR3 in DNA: TGCGCCAGCAGCTTGCAGGGGGACACCGGGGAGCTGTTTTTT. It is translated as CASSLQGDTGELFF.

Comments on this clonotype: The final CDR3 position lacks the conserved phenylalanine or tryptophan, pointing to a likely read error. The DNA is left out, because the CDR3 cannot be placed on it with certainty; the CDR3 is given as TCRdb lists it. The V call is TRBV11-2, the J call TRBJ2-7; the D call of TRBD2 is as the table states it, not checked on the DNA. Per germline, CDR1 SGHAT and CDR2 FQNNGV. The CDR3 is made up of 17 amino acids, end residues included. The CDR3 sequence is CVSSPRISGRALWEQYS.

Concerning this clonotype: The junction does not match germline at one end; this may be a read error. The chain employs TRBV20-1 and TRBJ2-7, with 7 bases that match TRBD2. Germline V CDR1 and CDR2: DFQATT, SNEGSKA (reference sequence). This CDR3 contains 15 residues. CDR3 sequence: CSANQAGSRDYEQCF. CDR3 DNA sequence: TGCAGTGCTAACCAAGCAGGGAGCAGGGACTACGAGCAGTGCTTC.